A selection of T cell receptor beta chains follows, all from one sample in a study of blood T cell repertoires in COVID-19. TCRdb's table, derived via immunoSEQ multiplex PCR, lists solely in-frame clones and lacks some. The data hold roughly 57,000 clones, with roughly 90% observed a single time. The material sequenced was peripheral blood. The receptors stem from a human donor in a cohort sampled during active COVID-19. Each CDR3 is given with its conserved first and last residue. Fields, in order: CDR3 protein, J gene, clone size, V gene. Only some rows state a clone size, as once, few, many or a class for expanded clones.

CASSLLGQGSSLEKLFF | TRBJ1-4 | NA | TRBV7-9
CASGTSGYTDTQYF | TRBJ2-3 | NA | TRBV2
CASSDRLAGGQGNEQFF | TRBJ2-1 | few | TRBV7-8
CASSLAGQPQHF | TRBJ1-5 | few | TRBV27
CASSLTSGGNNEQFF | TRBJ2-1 | NA | TRBV28
CASSLNEAFETQYF | TRBJ2-5 | NA | TRBV5-1
CASPDSFTGELFF | TRBJ2-2 | few | TRBV6-5
CSVGDRGQGNTEAFF | TRBJ1-1 | NA | TRBV29-1
CAWSVQWGLGQPQHF | TRBJ1-5 | NA | TRBV30
CASSRDRAAEELFF | TRBJ2-2 | few | TRBV5-4
CASSGRQGTEAFF | TRBJ1-1 | NA | TRBV6-5
CASSLTGAGGPTDTQYF | TRBJ2-3 | once | TRBV5-8
CASSSGGAVFNEKLFF | TRBJ1-4 | NA | TRBV4-3
CATSDPGTGRNTGELFF | TRBJ2-2 | NA | TRBV24-1
CASSKLTDTQYF | TRBJ2-3 | NA | TRBV28
CASSAEPGGLATEAFF | TRBJ1-1 | NA | TRBV5-8
CASSLSVQINTDTQYF | TRBJ2-3 | NA | TRBV7-9
CASSTGTLGNTIYF | TRBJ1-3 | NA | TRBV7-9
CASSRLLSGVPGYF | TRBJ2-4 | NA | TRBV19
CASSLVTGEISTNEKLFF | TRBJ1-4 | NA | TRBV5-4
CASSFFAGDNSPLHF | TRBJ1-6 | NA | TRBV28
CASSYRQGGGELFF | TRBJ2-2 | NA | TRBV3-1/TRBV3-2
CASSWNTEAFF | TRBJ1-1 | NA | TRBV6-6
CASSVRVRGSYNEQFF | TRBJ2-1 | NA | TRBV9
CASTTRGEPEAFF | TRBJ1-1 | NA | TRBV7-9